Listed here are 28 T cell receptor beta chains from one sample, sequenced in a study of blood T cell repertoires in COVID-19. Measured with immunoSEQ multiplex PCR; TCRdb has only the in-frame clones, and not every one. This sample has 200,000 to 300,000 clones, with 70% to 90% found just once. The specimen sequenced was peripheral blood. The receptors derive from a woman under 40 who had recovered from COVID-19.

The chain has TRBV7-8 and TRBJ1-2; D may be TRBD1 (6 bases). The CDR3 has 16 amino acids. In germline, CDR1 is SGHVS, CDR2 FQNEAQ. The V end was cut by 3 bases, the J end by 4 bases, with 18 bases between. CDR3 DNA: TGTGCCAGCAGCTTGGCACAGGGCCGTTACTCCTATGGCTACACCTTC. Its translation: CASSLAQGRYSYGYTF.

The rearrangement links TRBV19 to TRBJ2-1; no clear D. From germline, CDR1 is LNHDA and CDR2 SQIVND (reference sequence). The CDR3 extends over 12 amino acids. V shed 11 bases and J shed 2 bases, with 10 bases lying between them. This CDR3 reads CAVLSAYNEQFF. CDR3 sequence (DNA): TGTGCCGTACTGTCTGCCTACAATGAGCAGTTCTTC.

This chain uses TRBV6-5 with TRBJ2-7; no clear D. The germline V and J ends were trimmed by 6 bases and 6 bases, with 12 bases remaining between them. Per germline, CDR1 MNHEY and CDR2 SVGAGI. This CDR3 region has 12 residues. CDR3 nucleotides: TGTGCCAGCAGCCCAGCAGGTGTCGAGCAGTACTTC. Translating it yields CASSPAGVEQYF.

The chain is built from TRBV6-6 and TRBJ1-5, with D maybe TRBD1 (6 bases). Trimming removed 6 bases from V and 6 bases from J, with 15 bases in between. CDR1 is MNHNY, CDR2 SVGAGI, per germline (reference sequence). This CDR3 is built from 14 residues. CDR3 sequence reads: CASSLGGHGQPQHF. Written as DNA, the CDR3 is TGTGCCAGCAGCCTCGGGGGGCACGGTCAGCCCCAGCATTTT.

The V and J genes are TRBV4-3 and TRBJ2-3; 7 bases are a match to TRBD2. This CDR3 region has 21 residues. Losses at the gene ends were 1 base for V and 2 bases for J; bases not matched to a gene: 21. Germline lookup yields CDR1 LGHNA and CDR2 YSLEER. This chain's CDR3 is CASSQVPPGSGGIPPTDTQYF. The CDR3 DNA sequence: TGCGCCAGCAGCCAAGTTCCCCCGGGTTCCGGGGGGATCCCCCCCACAGATACGCAGTATTTT.

The chain has TRBV7-2 and TRBJ2-2; 10 bases map to TRBD1. CDR1 and CDR2 from the germline V gene are SGHTA and FQGNSA. Losses at the gene ends were 5 bases for V and 2 bases for J; bases not matched to a gene: 5. The CDR3 contains 16 residues. CDR3 DNA sequence: TGTGCCAGCAGCCGCCGGGACAGGGGAAACACCGGGGAGCTGTTTTTT. Its protein is CASSRRDRGNTGELFF.

The chain has TRBV29-1 and TRBJ2-2; D possibly corresponds to TRBD2 (5 bases). The CDR3 is 11 residues long. Germline values: CDR1 SQVTM, CDR2 ANQGSEA. The germline V and J ends were trimmed by 6 bases and 3 bases, with 5 bases remaining between them. The CDR3 nucleotides are TGCAGCGTGCGGGACACCGGGGAGCTGTTTTTT. It is translated as CSVRDTGELFF.

This clone was counted once. This chain joins TRBV9 and TRBJ2-1; perhaps TRBD2 as D (5 bases). CDR1 is SGDLS and CDR2 is YYNGEE in the germline V gene. Trimming left V 3 bases short and J 4 bases short, with 20 bases between. This CDR3 has 17 amino acids. The CDR3 here is CASSGAGETRNYNEQFF. CDR3 in DNA: TGTGCCAGCAGCGGAGCCGGGGAAACTCGAAATTACAATGAGCAGTTCTTC. Full variable domain (remainder filled in from reference TRBV9 and TRBJ2-1): DSGVTQTPKHLITATGQRVTLRCSPRSGDLSVYWYQQSLDQGLQFLIQYYNGEERAKGNILERFSAQQFPDLHSELNLSSLELGDSALYFCASSGAGETRNYNEQFFGPGTRLTVL.

The CDR3 DNA reads as TGTGCCAAGGGACAACTAGCGGGGGGTGGGGAGCTGTTTTTT. Protein: CAKGQLAGGGELFF. V usage is TRBV2 and J usage is TRBJ2-2, with 12 bases aligning to TRBD2. Germline CDR1 and CDR2: SNHLY and FYNNEI. This CDR3 is 14 amino acids long. Germline trimming cut 10 bases from V and 8 bases from J; bases unmatched to any gene: 8.

The table lists this clone with a count of one. The rearrangement joins TRBV7-6 to TRBJ2-5; 11 bases line up with TRBD2. With V trimmed by 1 base and J by 1 base, 5 bases remained unmatched. Germline V CDR1 and CDR2: SGHVS, FNYEAQ. The CDR3 extends over 17 amino acids. CDR3 protein: CASSLGLAGGGQETQYF. DNA of the CDR3: TGTGCCAGCAGCTTAGGGCTAGCGGGGGGTGGCCAAGAGACCCAGTACTTC.

The gene calls are TRBV2 and TRBJ1-2; 8 nucleotides match TRBD1. The CDR3 length is 15 residues. V trimming: 6 bases; J trimming: 8 bases; junction bases outside the gene matches: 14. The germline V gene encodes CDR1 SNHLY and CDR2 FYNNEI. CDR3 nucleotide sequence: TGTGCCAGCAGGGAGGGGACAGGACTCCTCTACGGCTACACCTTC. Residues: CASREGTGLLYGYTF.

V and J are TRBV11-1 and TRBJ2-7; 8 bases fit TRBD1. V lost 5 bases, J lost 3 bases, and 9 bases stayed unmatched. This CDR3 region has 15 residues. The germline V gene encodes CDR1 SGHAT and CDR2 FQDESV (reference sequence). CDR3 region: CASSRGTGGIYEQYF. The CDR3 DNA reads as TGTGCCAGCAGCCGCGGGACAGGCGGCATCTACGAGCAGTACTTC.

The V and J genes are TRBV5-1 and TRBJ1-1; tentatively, D is TRBD1 (5 bases). CDR3 length: 14 amino acids. Germline assignment: CDR1 SGHRS and CDR2 YFSETQ. V dropped 7 bases and J dropped 1 base, with 14 bases sitting between them. The CDR3 bases are TGCGCCAGCCGATCCCAGGGCGAGAACACTGAAGCTTTCTTT. It specifies CASRSQGENTEAFF. Full variable domain (outside the CDR3, taken from reference TRBV5-1 and TRBJ1-1): KAGVTQTPRYLIKTRGQQVTLSCSPISGHRSVSWYQQTPGQGLQFLFEYFSETQRNKGNFPGRFSGRQFSNSRSEMNVSTLELGDSALYLCASRSQGENTEAFFGQGTRLTVV.

The CDR3 region is CASSLPGDTQYF. For the CDR3, the DNA is TGTGCCAGCAGCTTACCCGGAGATACGCAGTATTTT. The V and J genes are TRBV3-1 (or the pseudogene TRBV3-2) and TRBJ2-3; the D is unclear. V gave up 5 bases and J gave up 5 bases, with 8 bases separating them. Germline V lookup: CDR1 LGHDT, CDR2 YNNKEL (reference sequence). CDR3 length: 12 residues.

CDR3 sequence: CASTRDSQNNEQFF. DNA of the CDR3: TGTGCCAGCACCCGGGACAGCCAGAACAATGAGCAGTTCTTC. The J gene is TRBJ2-1, the V gene TRBV7-8; 7 bases line up with TRBD1. This CDR3 is 14 amino acids long. Germline V gene data show CDR1 as SGHVS and CDR2 as FQNEAQ. V was clipped by 7 bases and J by 5 bases; unmatched bases: 8.

The CDR3 DNA is TGTGCCATCAGTGAGTCGACGGGGACCGGGGAGCTGTTTTTT. Translation: CAISESTGTGELFF. V gene TRBV10-3 combines with J gene TRBJ2-2; TRBD2 is a possible D gene (5 bases). The CDR3 totals 14 residues. In germline, CDR1 is ENHRY, CDR2 SYGVKD. V was cut by 0 bases and J by 5 bases, with 7 bases left in between.

This clone was seen only once. The chain couples TRBV4-2 to TRBJ2-7; 8 positions agree with TRBD2. Germline CDR1 LGHNA, CDR2 YNFKEQ. With V trimmed by 1 base and J by 6 bases, 2 bases remained unmatched. There are 13 residues in the CDR3. The CDR3 loop is CASSQVAGGEQYF. In DNA form, the CDR3 reads TGTGCCAGCAGCCAAGTCGCGGGGGGCGAGCAGTACTTC.

This clone appeared a few times. The CDR3 nucleotides are TGTGCCACCAGCGGGTCCTGGGACAGGGGGCGCCGGGGGAATTCACCCCTCCACTTT. It is translated as CATSGSWDRGRRGNSPLHF. The chain couples TRBV15 to TRBJ1-6, with 12 bases fitting TRBD1. The CDR3 spans 19 residues. With 5 bases clipped from V and 7 bases from J, the junction kept 15 bases outside the gene matches. The germline V gene encodes CDR1 LNHNV and CDR2 YYDKDF (reference sequence).

The chain uses TRBV29-1 and TRBJ1-1; TRBD1 might be the D (5 bases). The V and J ends lost 6 bases and 4 bases respectively, with 15 bases between them. CDR3 length: 13 amino acids. Germline V gene lookup returns CDR1 SQVTM and CDR2 ANQGSEA. CDR3 sequence: CSVVHGHFTEAFF. CDR3 DNA: TGCAGCGTCGTGCATGGACATTTCACTGAAGCTTTCTTT. The whole variable domain, filled in from reference TRBV29-1 and TRBJ1-1, reads SAVISQKPSRDICQRGTSLTIQCQVDSQVTMMFWYRQQPGQSLTLIATANQGSEATYESGFVIDKFPISRPNLTFSTLTVSNMSPEDSSIYLCSVVHGHFTEAFFGQGTRLTVV.

The V call is TRBV4-2, the J call TRBJ1-1; D is possibly TRBD1 (5 bases). The germline V gene encodes CDR1 LGHNA and CDR2 YNFKEQ. V lost 0 bases, J lost 1 base, and 6 bases lay in between. CDR3 length equals 14 residues. The CDR3 region is CASSQDRENTEAFF. The CDR3 nucleotides read TGTGCCAGCAGCCAAGACAGGGAGAACACTGAAGCTTTCTTT.

The chain combines TRBV30 with TRBJ1-3, with D possibly matching TRBD1 (6 bases). CDR1 and CDR2 from the germline V gene are GTSNPN and SVGIG (reference sequence). The CDR3 runs to 14 residues. Between the trimmed V and J ends, which lost 3 bases and 0 bases, there was a span of 9 bases. The CDR3 protein is CAWRGHSSGNTIYF. The CDR3 DNA sequence: TGTGCCTGGAGGGGACACAGCTCTGGAAACACCATATATTTT.

This clone was recorded only once. CDR3 sequence (DNA): TGTGCCAGCAGCCAGGCACCCGGACAGGGGGCTAACTATGGCTACACCTTC. It codes for CASSQAPGQGANYGYTF. This rearrangement joins TRBV7-2 to TRBJ1-2; the match to TRBD1 covers 10 bases. V shed 5 bases and J 0 bases; nucleotides not matched to a gene: 9. The CDR3 totals 17 residues. Germline V gene data show CDR1 as SGHTA and CDR2 as FQGNSA.

The chain joins TRBV5-5 to TRBJ1-3; the D is unclear. The CDR3 sequence is 14 residues long. V was trimmed by 4 bases and J by 4 bases, leaving 12 bases between them. Germline CDR1 reads SGHKS; CDR2 reads YYEKEE (reference sequence). CDR3 sequence (DNA): TGTGCCAGCAGCCCCGCCCCGGTCGGAAACACCATATATTTT. It yields the protein CASSPAPVGNTIYF.

CDR3 bases: TGTGCCAGCAGTGAAATGGGGGCGGATGGCTACACCTTC. This encodes CASSEMGADGYTF. V and J are TRBV2 and TRBJ1-2; TRBD1 is a possible D gene (6 bases). V was shortened by 2 bases and J by 6 bases, with 10 bases between the two germline ends. Germline V CDR1 and CDR2: SNHLY, FYNNEI. The CDR3 is 13 amino acids.

The V gene is TRBV6-2 or TRBV6-3, the J gene TRBJ1-2, with D uncertain. Deletions cut 4 bases from V and 2 bases from J, with 11 bases between. Per the germline V gene, CDR1 is MNHEY and CDR2 is SVGEGT. The CDR3 consists of 14 residues. CDR3 in amino acids: CASSSGKSNYGYTF. Written as DNA, the CDR3 is TGTGCCAGCAGTTCGGGGAAGTCGAACTATGGCTACACCTTC.

The chain is built from TRBV19 and TRBJ1-2, with a tentative D call TRBD1 (5 bases). Germline CDR1 reads LNHDA; CDR2 reads SQIVND (reference sequence). The germline V and J ends were trimmed by 4 bases and 2 bases, with 11 bases remaining between them. The CDR3 length is 14 residues. The CDR3: CASSRGLLNYGYTF. The CDR3 nucleotides read TGTGCCAGTAGTAGGGGCTTACTGAACTATGGCTACACCTTC.

This clone showed up just a few times. V usage is TRBV19 and J usage is TRBJ1-6; 11 nucleotides match TRBD1. Losses at the gene ends were 4 bases for V and 6 bases for J; bases not matched to a gene: 5. Looked up from germline, CDR1 is LNHDA and CDR2 is SQIVND (reference sequence). The CDR3 totals 16 residues. CDR3 DNA: TGTGCCAGTAGTACCCTTGGGACAGGGGGTAATTCACCCCTCCACTTT. It codes for CASSTLGTGGNSPLHF.

The J gene is TRBJ1-3, the V gene TRBV10-3, with 8 bases aligning to TRBD1. The CDR3 runs to 15 residues. V gave up 2 bases and J gave up 0 bases; unmatched junction bases: 0. The germline V gene has CDR1 ENHRY and CDR2 SYGVKD. The CDR3 spells CAISETGGSGNTIYF. In DNA form, the CDR3 reads TGTGCCATCAGTGAGACAGGGGGCTCTGGAAACACCATATATTTT.